A selection of T cell receptor beta chains follows, all from one sample in a study of blood T cell repertoires in COVID-19. Using immunoSEQ multiplex PCR, the repertoire was profiled, and TCRdb retains in-frame clones only, with some absent. The sample lists over 200,000 clones; approximately 86% were seen once. The sample taken for sequencing was PBMCs or T cells enriched from blood (not recorded which). All receptors come from a woman aged 25 to 39 who had been exposed to COVID-19. Both conserved end residues are part of each CDR3. A D gene is named only where the DNA matches it firmly. Clone size is shown for a subset of rows, as once, few, many or a class of expanded clone.

. . TRBJ1-3 TRBV5-6 CASSFPGSGNTIYF TGTGCCAGCAGCTTTCCCGGCTCTGGAAACACCATATATTTT
. . TRBJ2-2 TRBV30 CAWSQRGLGTGELFF TGTGCCTGGAGTCAAAGGGGTCTTGGGACCGGGGAGCTGTTTTTT
. TRBD1 TRBJ2-6 TRBV14 CASSDRDRVVNVLTF TGTGCCAGCAGCGACCGGGACAGGGTGGTCAACGTCCTGACTTTC
. TRBD2 TRBJ2-1 TRBV5-1 CASSFAGDGNEQFF TGCGCCAGCAGCTTTGCGGGGGATGGGAATGAGCAGTTCTTC
. TRBD1 TRBJ2-7 TRBV7-9 CASSHSDRGLDEQYF TGTGCCAGCAGCCACTCGGACAGGGGTCTCGACGAGCAGTACTTC
. . TRBJ2-3 TRBV2 CANRQLTDTQYF TGTGCCAACCGACAGCTCACAGATACGCAGTATTTT
. TRBD2 TRBJ2-3 TRBV27 CASRGETDTQYF TGTGCCTCGCGGGGGGAAACAGATACGCAGTATTTT
. TRBD2 TRBJ2-3 TRBV19 CASKASGDSDTQYF TGTGCCAGTAAGGCTAGCGGGGACTCAGATACGCAGTATTTT
. TRBD1 TRBJ2-5 TRBV10-3 CAISERQGIQETQYF TGTGCCATCAGTGAACGACAGGGGATCCAAGAGACCCAGTACTTC
. TRBD1 TRBJ1-1 TRBV3-1/TRBV3-2 CASSISYRGRRTEAFF TGTGCCAGCAGTATATCCTATAGGGGGCGGCGGACTGAAGCTTTCTTT
. . TRBJ1-2 TRBV5-6 CASSLVAGEGYGYTF TGTGCCAGCAGCTTGGTTGCGGGGGAAGGCTATGGCTACACCTTC
once . TRBJ2-3 TRBV4-2 CASSRDFGTDTQYF TGTGCCAGCAGCCGGGACTTTGGCACAGATACGCAGTATTTT
. . TRBJ1-4 TRBV19 CASSPPSNEKLFF TGTGCCAGTAGCCCCCCGAGTAATGAAAAACTGTTTTTT
once TRBD2 TRBJ2-1 TRBV30 CAWTLGRGIDEQFF TGTGCCTGGACCCTTGGGCGGGGGATTGATGAGCAGTTCTTC
. . TRBJ1-2 TRBV11-2 CASSLGRGFSLGYTF TGTGCCAGCAGCTTAGGGCGGGGTTTCTCTCTTGGCTACACCTTC
. . TRBJ1-1 TRBV18 CASSQVTGAEAFF TGTGCCAGCTCACAGGTTACAGGCGCTGAAGCTTTCTTT
. TRBD1 TRBJ1-5 TRBV5-6 CASSTDREGNQPQHF TGTGCCAGCAGCACGGACAGGGAGGGCAATCAGCCCCAGCATTTT
. . TRBJ1-6 TRBV5-1 CASSTDSPGNSPLHF TGCGCCAGCAGCACGGACAGCCCGGGGAATTCACCCCTCCACTTT
. . TRBJ1-2 TRBV12-5 CASGLVPQGIVGGYTF TGTGCTAGTGGTTTGGTACCTCAGGGAATTGTGGGTGGCTACACCTTC
. TRBD1 TRBJ2-6 TRBV7-3 CASSPPGQGAGGANVLTF TGTGCCAGCAGCCCCCCGGGACAGGGGGCGGGGGGGGCCAACGTCCTGACTTTC
. TRBD1 TRBJ1-3 TRBV11-2 CASSPMVHGQGDPGNTIYF TGTGCCAGCAGCCCGATGGTCCACGGACAGGGAGATCCTGGAAACACCATATATTTT
. . TRBJ1-1 TRBV10-3 CAISESGGRNTEAFF TGTGCCATCAGTGAGTCTGGGGGGAGGAACACTGAAGCTTTCTTT
. TRBD1 TRBJ1-1 TRBV11-2 CASKPTTGGRMNTEAFF TGTGCCAGCAAACCTACTACAGGGGGCAGGATGAACACTGAAGCTTTCTTT
. . TRBJ1-1 TRBV10-3 CAISEWGGPAEAFF TGTGCCATCAGTGAATGGGGAGGGCCCGCTGAAGCTTTCTTT
. . TRBJ1-3 TRBV9 CASSVGVAVAGNTIYF TGTGCCAGCAGCGTAGGTGTAGCGGTAGCGGGAAACACCATATATTTT
once TRBD1 TRBJ1-2 TRBV10-3 CAISEGGQDGGYTF TGTGCCATCAGTGAAGGAGGACAGGACGGTGGCTACACCTTC
. TRBD1 TRBJ1-3 TRBV19 CASSGTVGNTIYF TGTGCCAGTAGTGGGACAGTTGGAAACACCATATATTTT
. TRBD1 TRBJ2-7 TRBV4-1 CASSKDRDRGLHEQYF TGCGCCAGCAGCAAAGACCGGGACAGGGGGCTCCACGAGCAGTACTTC
few TRBD1 TRBJ1-2 TRBV3-1/TRBV3-2 CASSPLGQGRNYGYTF TGTGCCAGCAGCCCCCTCGGACAGGGTCGAAACTATGGCTACACCTTC
. . TRBJ2-3 TRBV7-9 CASILGAGATDTQYF TGTGCCAGCATCCTAGGCGCGGGGGCTACAGATACGCAGTATTTT
. . TRBJ2-2 TRBV19 CASRTGGAPTGELFF TGTGCCAGTAGAACAGGGGGGGCCCCCACCGGGGAGCTGTTTTTT
. . TRBJ2-3 TRBV6-4 CASSVSGTTDTQYF TGTGCCAGCAGTGTTTCGGGAACCACAGATACGCAGTATTTT
. . TRBJ2-1 TRBV6-4 CASSSGINSYNEQFF TGTGCCAGCAGCTCAGGGATTAACTCCTACAATGAGCAGTTCTTC
. . TRBJ2-1 TRBV5-1 CASSPTTGSYNEQFF TGCGCCAGCAGCCCGACAACAGGGAGCTACAATGAGCAGTTCTTC
. . TRBJ1-2 TRBV13 CASSQTGYGYTF TGTGCCAGCAGCCAGACGGGCTATGGCTACACCTTC
. . TRBJ1-5 TRBV2 CASKVGGSSNQPQHF TGTGCCAGCAAGGTTGGGGGGTCGAGCAATCAGCCCCAGCATTTT
. . TRBJ1-3 TRBV3-1/TRBV3-2 CASSQVGGSGNTIYF TGTGCCAGCAGCCAAGTCGGGGGATCTGGAAACACCATATATTTT
. TRBD1 TRBJ1-5 TRBV30 CAWNTQGQGGNYSNQPQHF TGTGCCTGGAATACCCAAGGACAGGGGGGGAATTATAGCAATCAGCCCCAGCATTTT
. TRBD2 TRBJ2-7 TRBV6-5 CASRRLASSYEQYF TGTGCCAGCAGAAGACTAGCCTCCTCCTACGAGCAGTACTTC
. . TRBJ2-7 TRBV3-1/TRBV3-2 CASSQDLSGSYEQYF TGTGCCAGCAGCCAAGATCTTAGCGGCTCCTACGAGCAGTACTTC
. . TRBJ1-5 TRBV5-6 CASSAHSNQPQHF TGTGCCAGCAGCGCGCATAGCAATCAGCCCCAGCATTTT
. . TRBJ1-5 TRBV2 CASSQQDSNQPQHF TGTGCCAGCAGTCAACAGGATAGCAATCAGCCCCAGCATTTT
. TRBD1 TRBJ2-7 TRBV27 CASSQTGAPSYEQYF TGTGCCAGCAGCCAAACAGGGGCCCCCTCCTACGAGCAGTACTTC
. TRBD1 TRBJ1-6 TRBV10-1 CASSQEDRGRDSPLHF TGCGCCAGCAGCCAAGAGGACAGGGGACGGGATTCACCCCTCCACTTT
few TRBD2 TRBJ2-1 TRBV7-8 CASSSGGAPSYNEQFF TGTGCCAGCAGCAGCGGGGGGGCCCCTTCCTACAATGAGCAGTTCTTC
. . TRBJ1-2 TRBV2 CASSQGHHGYTF TGTGCCAGCTCCCAGGGCCACCATGGCTACACCTTC
. . TRBJ2-7 TRBV10-3 CAISEDPNREGPVEQYF TGTGCCATCAGTGAGGATCCTAACAGGGAGGGACCGGTCGAGCAGTACTTC
once TRBD2 TRBJ2-1 TRBV30 CAWSQLAGDYNEQFF TGTGCCTGGAGTCAACTAGCGGGGGACTACAATGAGCAGTTCTTC
. . TRBJ2-1 TRBV19 CASSIGGTYNEQFF TGTGCCAGTAGTATTGGGGGGACTTACAATGAGCAGTTCTTC
once . TRBJ1-1 TRBV7-9 CASSEIQNTEAFF TGTGCCAGCAGCGAGATTCAGAACACTGAAGCTTTCTTT
. . TRBJ1-1 TRBV9 CASSVGSARAVAFF TGTGCCAGCAGCGTAGGGTCGGCCAGGGCAGTAGCTTTCTTT
. . TRBJ2-1 TRBV15 CATSFKGNEQFF TGTGCCACCAGCTTCAAGGGGAATGAGCAGTTCTTC
few . TRBJ1-2 TRBV7-2 CASSLEWGGSGYTF TGTGCCAGCAGCTTAGAGTGGGGAGGTAGTGGCTACACCTTC